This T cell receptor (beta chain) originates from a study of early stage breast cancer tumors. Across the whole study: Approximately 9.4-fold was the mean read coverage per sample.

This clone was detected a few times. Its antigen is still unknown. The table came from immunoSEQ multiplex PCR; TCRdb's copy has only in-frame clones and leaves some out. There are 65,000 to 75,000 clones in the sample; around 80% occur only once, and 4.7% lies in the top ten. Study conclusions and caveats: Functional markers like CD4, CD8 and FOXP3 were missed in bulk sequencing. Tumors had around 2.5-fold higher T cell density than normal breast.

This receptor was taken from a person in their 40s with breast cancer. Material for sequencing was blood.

The CDR3 reads CASSLVASTQETQYF. The CDR3 DNA reads TGTGCCAGCAGCTTAGTAGCTAGTACACAAGAGACCCAGTACTTC. The chain has TRBV7-2 and TRBJ2-5, with unresolved D. Germline loops: CDR1 SGHTA, CDR2 FQGNSA. CDR3 length: 15 residues. Trimming removed 1 base at V and 2 bases at J, with 11 bases between.